A single sample is the source of the 31 T cell receptor beta chains below, sequenced in a study of blood T cell repertoires in COVID-19. Measured with immunoSEQ multiplex PCR; TCRdb has only the in-frame clones, and not every one. Seen here are 170,000 or so clones, around 89% observed once, and the top ten hold 1.5% to 2%. The source material was peripheral blood. The origin of the receptors is a man younger than 30 who had recovered from COVID-19.

The V gene is TRBV11-2, the J gene TRBJ2-1; 13 nucleotides match TRBD2. The CDR3 covers 15 residues. Germline CDR1 SGHAT, CDR2 FQNNGV. Germline trimming cut 5 bases from V and 7 bases from J; bases unmatched to any gene: 5. The CDR3 reads CASSTGLAGVNEQFF. As DNA, the CDR3 is TGTGCCAGCAGCACCGGACTAGCGGGAGTGAATGAGCAGTTCTTC.

This clone was counted a few times. This chain uses TRBV5-1 with TRBJ1-2, with D possibly being TRBD1 (5 bases). Looked up from germline, CDR1 is SGHRS and CDR2 is YFSETQ. CDR3 size: 15 residues. Trimming left V 7 bases short and J 4 bases short, with 20 bases between. As DNA, the CDR3 is TGCGCCAGCGGTTCTTCAACTCAGGGCTTCTATGGCTACACCTTC. It codes for CASGSSTQGFYGYTF. The variable domain in full, with the rest retrieved from reference TRBV5-1 and TRBJ1-2, is KAGVTQTPRYLIKTRGQQVTLSCSPISGHRSVSWYQQTPGQGLQFLFEYFSETQRNKGNFPGRFSGRQFSNSRSEMNVSTLELGDSALYLCASGSSTQGFYGYTFGSGTRLTVV.

This clone is large in the sample. The genes are TRBV30 and TRBJ2-3; 9 nucleotides align to TRBD2. The CDR3 is 14 amino acids. Germline V gene lookup returns CDR1 GTSNPN and CDR2 SVGIG (reference sequence). The trim removed 3 bases at V and 4 bases at J, leaving 5 bases unmatched. The CDR3 DNA follows: TGTGCCTGGAGGGTGTTAGCGGGAGCAGATACGCAGTATTTT. It codes for CAWRVLAGADTQYF.

The chain recombines TRBV4-3 with TRBJ2-2; 15 bases map to TRBD2. V gave up 3 bases and J gave up 7 bases; unmatched junction bases: 3. The germline V gene has CDR1 LGHNA and CDR2 YSLEER. The CDR3 loop spans 16 amino acids. The CDR3 region has the DNA TGCGCCAGCAGCCAGGGACTAGCGGGAGGTATCGGGGAGCTGTTTTTT. Encoded protein: CASSQGLAGGIGELFF.

The rearrangement joins TRBV29-1 to TRBJ1-1, with D possibly TRBD1 on 5 matching bases. CDR1 is SQVTM and CDR2 is ANQGSEA in the germline V gene. With 4 bases removed from V and 3 bases from J, the gap between germline ends came to 15 bases. The CDR3 extends over 14 amino acids. CDR3 bases: TGCAGCGTTGGAACTCAGGGAAGGGACACTGAAGCTTTCTTT. It translates to CSVGTQGRDTEAFF. The whole variable domain, remainder taken from reference TRBV29-1 and TRBJ1-1, is SAVISQKPSRDICQRGTSLTIQCQVDSQVTMMFWYRQQPGQSLTLIATANQGSEATYESGFVIDKFPISRPNLTFSTLTVSNMSPEDSSIYLCSVGTQGRDTEAFFGQGTRLTVV.

The chain couples TRBV6-4 to TRBJ2-3; 9 bases line up with TRBD1. The junction had 5 bases not matched to a gene; V was cut back by 5 bases and J by 2 bases. Germline CDR1 is MRHNA and CDR2 is SNTAGT. The CDR3 has 15 amino acids. The CDR3 coding sequence is TGTGCCAGCAGTCACGGACAGGGGAACACAGATACGCAGTATTTT. Amino acid sequence: CASSHGQGNTDTQYF.

This clone was detected only once. The chain is built from TRBV19 and TRBJ2-7; TRBD1 matches at 10 bases. Germline V gene data show CDR1 as LNHDA and CDR2 as SQIVND (reference sequence). CDR3 length: 13 amino acids. The J segment lost 2 bases and the V segment lost 10 bases, leaving 5 bases of the junction unmatched. CDR3 coding DNA: TGTGCCACCTCCGGGACAGGGGCCTACGAGCAGTACTTC. It codes for CATSGTGAYEQYF.

J is TRBJ2-7 and V is TRBV11-2, with no clear D. Trimming took off 3 bases at V and 2 bases at J, with 8 bases between the two ends. CDR3 length: 13 amino acids. The germline gives CDR1 SGHAT, CDR2 FQNNGV. CDR3: CASSFLGPYEQYF. CDR3 coding DNA: TGTGCCAGCAGCTTCCTCGGTCCCTACGAGCAGTACTTC.

The gene calls are TRBV15 and TRBJ2-5; D gene unclear. V was shortened by 1 base and J by 5 bases, with 8 bases between the two germline ends. Germline V CDR1 and CDR2: LNHNV, YYDKDF (reference sequence). This CDR3 has 13 amino acids. The CDR3, as DNA: TGTGCCACCAGCAGAGGGCTAGTGGAGACCCAGTACTTC. This translates into CATSRGLVETQYF.

This sequence joins TRBV5-5 and TRBJ2-7, with 7 bases identical to TRBD2. The V gene's germline CDR1 is SGHKS and CDR2 YYEKEE (reference sequence). CDR3 length: 14 residues. The V segment lost 3 bases and the J segment 2 bases; nucleotides outside the gene matches: 5. DNA for the CDR3: TGTGCCAGCAGCTCTGGACTAGATGCCTACGAGCAGTACTTC. Encoded protein: CASSSGLDAYEQYF.

The V gene is TRBV5-5, the J gene TRBJ2-5, with 14 bases matching TRBD2. The ends lost 3 bases at V and 4 bases at J; junction bases unmatched: 2. Germline V CDR1 and CDR2: SGHKS, YYEKEE (reference sequence). The CDR3 spans 15 residues. The chain's CDR3 is CASSSGLAGGETQYF. CDR3 bases: TGTGCCAGCAGCTCCGGACTAGCGGGAGGAGAGACCCAGTACTTC. The full variable domain, with the rest looked up from reference TRBV5-5 and TRBJ2-5, is DAGVTQSPTHLIKTRGQQVTLRCSPISGHKSVSWYQQVLGQGPQFIFQYYEKEERGRGNFPDRFSARQFPNYSSELNVNALLLGDSALYLCASSSGLAGGETQYFGPGTRLLVL.

The chain couples TRBV7-2 to TRBJ2-3, with 10 bases aligning to TRBD2. This CDR3 is built from 14 residues. The ends lost 5 bases at V and 10 bases at J; junction bases unmatched: 9. In germline, CDR1 is SGHTA, CDR2 FQGNSA. CDR3 bases: TGTGCCAGCAGCCCGAGGGGGCTAGCGGGAGCGCAGTATTTT. Its translation is CASSPRGLAGAQYF.

DNA for the CDR3: TGTGCCAGCAGCTTAGTGAGACATTCTAATGAAAAACTGTTTTTT. Its translation: CASSLVRHSNEKLFF. The chain couples TRBV7-9 to TRBJ1-4; no clear D. The germline V and J ends were trimmed by 1 base and 3 bases, with 9 bases remaining between them. CDR1 and CDR2 from the germline V gene are SEHNR and FQNEAQ (reference sequence). The CDR3 totals 15 residues.

V is TRBV10-3 and J is TRBJ2-1; 15 nucleotides align to TRBD2. CDR3 length: 12 amino acids. Per the germline V gene, CDR1 is ENHRY and CDR2 is SYGVKD. Losses at the gene ends were 10 bases for V and 9 bases for J; bases not matched to a gene: 1. The CDR3 sequence is CATGLAGGEQFF. The DNA of the CDR3 is TGTGCCACGGGACTAGCGGGAGGTGAGCAGTTCTTC.

This clone was detected only once. This chain connects TRBV29-1 to TRBJ2-7, with 9 bases fitting TRBD2. This CDR3 region has 15 residues. The junction had 10 bases not matched to a gene; V was cut back by 5 bases and J by 2 bases. Germline CDR1 is SQVTM and CDR2 is ANQGSEA. This CDR3 is CSVFLAGSPPYEQYF. The CDR3, as DNA: TGCAGCGTTTTTCTAGCGGGAAGTCCTCCCTACGAGCAGTACTTC.

This chain joins TRBV6-2 or TRBV6-3 and TRBJ2-3, with 7 bases matching TRBD2. V trimming: 6 bases; J trimming: 4 bases; junction bases outside the gene matches: 13. The CDR3 consists of 16 residues. Germline CDR1 MNHEY, CDR2 SVGEGT. The CDR3 region has the DNA TGTGCCAGCAGCCCCCGCGCGGGAGACCCCCCAGATACGCAGTATTTT. As protein: CASSPRAGDPPDTQYF.

The chain has TRBV20-1 and TRBJ2-7, with D perhaps matching TRBD2 (6 bases). The CDR3 spans 13 residues. Germline values: CDR1 DFQATT, CDR2 SNEGSKA (reference sequence). V was clipped by 3 bases and J by 6 bases, with 15 bases between them. CDR3 amino acids: CSASSRRAFEQYF. The DNA of the CDR3 is TGCAGTGCTAGTAGCCGGAGGGCATTCGAGCAGTACTTC.

This clone was seen more than once but under ten times. The chain couples TRBV19 to TRBJ2-7; TRBD2 agrees at 7 bases. The germline V gene has CDR1 LNHDA and CDR2 SQIVND (reference sequence). The CDR3 covers 14 residues. V was pared by 4 bases and J by 7 bases, with 10 bases of the junction left unmatched. CDR3 protein: CASSKRDQLGEQYF. The DNA of the CDR3 is TGTGCCAGTAGTAAGCGGGACCAATTGGGGGAGCAGTACTTC.

The chain couples TRBV7-2 to TRBJ2-1; D gene unclear. CDR1 and CDR2 (germline): SGHTA, FQGNSA. This CDR3 has 14 residues. The V end lost 5 bases, the J end lost 0 bases, and 8 bases lay between the germline ends. This CDR3 reads CASSPSSSYNEQFF. CDR3 DNA sequence: TGTGCCAGCAGCCCTAGTTCCTCCTACAATGAGCAGTTCTTC. Complete variable domain (other parts from reference TRBV7-2 and TRBJ2-1): GAGVSQSPSNKVTEKGKDVELRCDPISGHTALYWYRQSLGQGLEFLIYFQGNSAPDKSGLPSDRFSAERTGGSVSTLTIQRTQQEDSAVYLCASSPSSSYNEQFFGPGTRLTVL.

The DNA of the CDR3 is TGTGCCAGCAGCAGGGACTACTTATACGAGCAGTACTTC. Protein product: CASSRDYLYEQYF. The chain has TRBV11-3 and TRBJ2-7; 7 bases are a match to TRBD2. V was pared by 5 bases and J by 4 bases, with 5 bases of the junction left unmatched. CDR3 length equals 13 residues. Germline V CDR1 and CDR2: SGHNT, YENEEA.

The J gene is TRBJ2-7, the V gene TRBV6-5; TRBD1 matches at 7 bases. The CDR3 covers 15 residues. Trimming cost V 4 bases and J 2 bases; bases outside gene matches: 8. Germline assignment: CDR1 MNHEY and CDR2 SVGAGI. CDR3 nucleotides: TGTGCCAGCAGTTCCAGGGACAGATTCACCTACGAGCAGTACTTC. Translated, it gives CASSSRDRFTYEQYF.

In DNA, the CDR3 is TGTGCCAGCAGCGCGGACAGGGCCACAGATACGCAGTATTTT. Translating it yields CASSADRATDTQYF. The rearrangement uses TRBV5-6 and TRBJ2-3; TRBD1 aligns across 8 bases. The CDR3 runs 14 residues. CDR1 is SGHDT, CDR2 YYEEEE, per germline. The ends lost 4 bases at V and 2 bases at J; junction bases unmatched: 3. The whole variable domain, remainder taken from reference TRBV5-6 and TRBJ2-3, is DAGVTQSPTHLIKTRGQQVTLRCSPKSGHDTVSWYQQALGQGPQFIFQYYEEEERQRGNFPDRFSGHQFPNYSSELNVNALLLGDSALYLCASSADRATDTQYFGPGTRLTVL.

The chain carries TRBV7-8 and TRBJ2-3, with D perhaps matching TRBD2 (6 bases). Trimming took off 4 bases at V and 6 bases at J, with 20 bases between the two ends. CDR1 and CDR2 from the germline V gene are SGHVS and FQNEAQ. The CDR3 extends over 16 amino acids. The CDR3 DNA reads TGTGCCAGCAGCTGGTCGGCGGGAATAGGGATGGATACGCAGTATTTT. It codes for CASSWSAGIGMDTQYF.

The chain employs TRBV9 and TRBJ1-1; 8 bases map to TRBD1. Germline V gives CDR1 SGDLS, CDR2 YYNGEE. J lost 2 bases, V lost 1 base, and 4 bases had no gene match. The CDR3 contains 15 residues. The CDR3 is CASSVTGTGNTEAFF. The CDR3 nucleotides are TGTGCCAGCAGCGTAACCGGGACAGGCAACACTGAAGCTTTCTTT.

The V and J genes are TRBV5-4 and TRBJ2-1; possibly TRBD2 for D (6 bases). V was trimmed by 4 bases and J by 7 bases, leaving 12 bases between them. The germline V gene has CDR1 SGHNT and CDR2 YYREEE (reference sequence). The length of the CDR3 is 13 residues. The CDR3 DNA sequence: TGTGCCAGCAGCACTGGGGGGTGGAATGAGCAGTTCTTC. This sequence encodes CASSTGGWNEQFF.

This clone was seen just once. The DNA of the CDR3 is TGCGCCAGCAGCTTGGAAGCGTCAGCCAAAAACATTCAGTACTTC. Translation: CASSLEASAKNIQYF. The V gene is TRBV5-1, the J gene TRBJ2-4; D is unresolved. V was trimmed by 0 bases and J by 0 bases, leaving 7 bases between them. Germline CDR1 reads SGHRS; CDR2 reads YFSETQ. The CDR3 covers 15 residues.

This rearrangement joins TRBV6-5 to TRBJ1-1, with 7 bases fitting TRBD1. The V gene end was trimmed by 6 bases and the J gene end by 7 bases; junction bases not matched to a gene: 8. Germline CDR1 is MNHEY and CDR2 is SVGAGI. CDR3 length equals 13 residues. CDR3 sequence reads: CASRPTGLVEAFF. The CDR3 DNA reads TGTGCCAGCAGACCGACAGGGTTGGTTGAAGCTTTCTTT.

V usage is TRBV27 and J usage is TRBJ2-7; maybe TRBD1 (6 bases). Germline values: CDR1 MNHEY, CDR2 SMNVEV (reference sequence). The V and J ends lost 1 base and 6 bases respectively, with 7 bases between them. CDR3 length: 12 amino acids. CDR3 DNA sequence: TGTGCCAGCAGTTTATGGGGGCGCGAGCAGTACTTC. Residues: CASSLWGREQYF.

The gene calls are TRBV19 and TRBJ1-2; no definite D call. Germline CDR1 reads LNHDA; CDR2 reads SQIVND (reference sequence). The CDR3 runs 11 residues. Trimming pared 7 bases from V and 7 bases from J, leaving 10 bases between. The CDR3 nucleotides read TGTGCCAGTACTTCGTCCGGTGGCTACACCTTC. This encodes CASTSSGGYTF.

This clone has a handful of counts. This chain uses TRBV19 with TRBJ1-4, with 9 bases aligning to TRBD1. Germline loops: CDR1 LNHDA, CDR2 SQIVND (reference sequence). CDR3 length: 14 residues. With 3 bases clipped from V and 10 bases from J, the junction kept 6 bases outside the gene matches. The CDR3, as DNA: TGTGCCAGTAGTATTGGGACAGGGCATGGAAAACTGTTTTTT. Its translation is CASSIGTGHGKLFF.

The genes are TRBV3-1 (or the pseudogene TRBV3-2) and TRBJ1-3, with 12 bases lining up with TRBD1. Unmatched junction bases numbered 7, after V lost 4 bases and J lost 9 bases. Germline V gene data show CDR1 as LGHDT and CDR2 as YNNKEL (reference sequence). This CDR3 spans 15 amino acids. The CDR3 protein is CASSPRAGQGATIYF. CDR3 nucleotide sequence: TGTGCCAGCAGCCCCAGGGCGGGACAGGGGGCCACCATATATTTT.